These 22 T cell receptor beta chains originate from one sample sequenced in a study of post-analysis software for immune sequencing data. Their antigens are not known. Findings and limits, study-wide: Patients used about 5 TRBV segments, including TRBV5-6, TRBV5-1 and TRBV20-1, more often than controls.

cDNA libraries for TCR beta contained unique molecular identifiers. TCRdb used MiXCR to reprocess the PCR reads, holding one entry per CDR3 protein. The sample has approximately 730,000 distinct CDR3 sequences; roughly 29% are singletons. Sequenced material: blood. All receptors come from a girl aged 10 to 17 with multiple sclerosis.

This rearrangement joins TRBV6-5 to TRBJ1-1; D is ambiguous. CDR3 size: 15 residues. The V end was cut by 0 bases, the J end by 2 bases, with 10 bases between. Germline CDR1 reads MNHEY; CDR2 reads SVGAGI. DNA for the CDR3: TGTGCCAGCAGTTACTCGTCCGGCCTTAACACTGAAGCTTTCTTT. It encodes CASSYSSGLNTEAFF.

The chain is built from TRBV7-8 and TRBJ1-4; possible D gene TRBD1, 6 bases. The CDR3 spans 16 residues. Per germline, CDR1 SGHVS and CDR2 FQNEAQ. Between the trimmed V and J ends, which lost 7 bases and 4 bases, there was a span of 19 bases. The CDR3 DNA follows: TGTGCCAGCATCCGGTCCCCGGGACACCTTAATGAAAAACTGTTTTTT. Translation: CASIRSPGHLNEKLFF.

The table lists this clonotype with a few counts. This sequence joins TRBV10-3 and TRBJ1-2; D perhaps matches TRBD1 (6 bases). This CDR3 has 15 residues. V was pared by 5 bases and J by 2 bases, with 15 bases between. Germline V gene data show CDR1 as ENHRY and CDR2 as SYGVKD. This CDR3 reads CAISSSGALNYGYTF. The CDR3 DNA sequence: TGTGCCATCAGTTCATCAGGGGCCCTAAACTATGGCTACACCTTC.

This clonotype has ten or more counts. The chain recombines TRBV29-1 with TRBJ2-7; 7 nucleotides line up with TRBD1. Trimming at V came to 4 bases and at J to 4 bases, leaving 7 bases not matched to a gene. In germline, CDR1 is SQVTM, CDR2 ANQGSEA. The CDR3 extends over 13 amino acids. Written as DNA, the CDR3 is TGCAGCGTTGGAACTACAGGGGATTACGAGCAGTACTTC. Residues: CSVGTTGDYEQYF.

The chain employs TRBV29-1 and TRBJ2-5; 8 bases are a match to TRBD2. The CDR3 runs 15 residues. CDR1 and CDR2 from the germline V gene are SQVTM and ANQGSEA. The V gene end was trimmed by 4 bases and the J gene end by 6 bases; junction bases not matched to a gene: 13. The CDR3 bases are TGCAGCGTTGTTTTATCCGGGACTAGGCGAAAGACCCAGTACTTC. Translation gives CSVVLSGTRRKTQYF. Filled out from reference TRBV29-1 and TRBJ2-5, the complete variable domain reads SAVISQKPSRDICQRGTSLTIQCQVDSQVTMMFWYRQQPGQSLTLIATANQGSEATYESGFVIDKFPISRPNLTFSTLTVSNMSPEDSSIYLCSVVLSGTRRKTQYFGPGTRLLVL.

Comment on this clonotype: The junction departs from germline at one end; a sequencing error may be responsible. The V gene is TRBV9, the J gene TRBJ1-5, with TRBD1 matching 7 bases. CDR1 and CDR2 from the germline V gene are SGDLS and YYNGEE. The CDR3 runs to 14 residues. CDR3: CASSAGTDNQSQHF. CDR3 sequence (DNA): TGTGCCAGCAGCGCCGGGACAGACAATCAGTCCCAGCATTTT.

This clonotype has a handful of counts. The chain links TRBV9 to TRBJ2-5; possible D gene TRBD2, 5 bases. Germline-derived CDR1 and CDR2 are SGDLS and YYNGEE. V was shortened by 0 bases and J by 3 bases, with 6 bases between the two germline ends. This CDR3 has 13 amino acids. Written as DNA, the CDR3 is TGTGCCAGCAGCGTAGGGCGGGAAGAGACCCAGTACTTC. Translating gives CASSVGREETQYF.

The V gene is TRBV24-1, the J gene TRBJ2-1; 8 nucleotides match TRBD1. Germline loops: CDR1 KGHDR, CDR2 SFDVKD. V trimming: 3 bases; J trimming: 9 bases; junction bases outside the gene matches: 9. The CDR3 sequence is 15 residues long. CDR3 loop: CATSDPLTGESEQFF. The CDR3 region has the DNA TGTGCCACCAGTGATCCATTGACAGGGGAGAGTGAGCAGTTCTTC.

With regard to this clonotype: A single base separates this from a much larger clone, so it may be a read error. The gene calls are TRBV7-6 and TRBJ2-5, with TRBD2 identical over 13 bases. The CDR3 is 16 residues long. The germline CDR1 and CDR2 sequences are SGHVS and FNYEAQ. CDR3 in amino acids: CAGSPTGLAGQETQYF. The CDR3, as DNA: TGTGCCGGCAGCCCGACGGGACTAGCGGGACAAGAGACCCAGTACTTC.

In this sample, this clonotype turned up many times. This chain connects TRBV29-1 to TRBJ2-1, with D maybe TRBD1 (5 bases). This CDR3 is 11 amino acids long. Germline V CDR1 and CDR2: SQVTM, ANQGSEA. V was shortened by 7 bases and J by 4 bases, with 8 bases between the two germline ends. CDR3 sequence (DNA): TGCAGCGGTGGGGCATACAATGAGCAGTTCTTC. It translates to CSGGAYNEQFF.

The V gene is TRBV12-3 or TRBV12-4, the J gene TRBJ2-3; D is ambiguous. Trimming pared 6 bases from V and 9 bases from J, leaving 19 bases between. The CDR3 consists of 14 residues. CDR3 residues: CASRFMFGSETQYF. The DNA of the CDR3 is TGTGCCAGCAGGTTCATGTTCGGGTCGGAAACGCAGTATTTT.

V and J are TRBV5-5 and TRBJ2-1, with D possibly matching TRBD1 (6 bases). The CDR3 has 13 residues. Deletions cut 4 bases from V and 10 bases from J, with 15 bases between. Per germline, CDR1 SGHKS and CDR2 YYEKEE (reference sequence). The CDR3 nucleotides read TGTGCCAGCAGCCGACAGAGAACAGGGGAGCAGTTCTTC. Protein sequence: CASSRQRTGEQFF.

This clonotype occurred a few times. The chain recombines TRBV7-2 with TRBJ1-6; TRBD1 might be the D (5 bases). Per germline, CDR1 SGHTA and CDR2 FQGNSA. The CDR3 consists of 16 residues. Trimming left V 5 bases short and J 15 bases short, with 26 bases between. The CDR3 DNA reads TGTGCCAGCAGCCTCGGGGGACTAATGGCGGGCGGTAGCCTCCACTTT. This codes for CASSLGGLMAGGSLHF.

The chain recombines TRBV6-2 or TRBV6-3 with TRBJ2-7; 8 bases agree with TRBD2. There are 16 residues in the CDR3. From germline, CDR1 is MNHEY and CDR2 SVGEGT. With V trimmed by 1 base and J by 5 bases, 10 bases remained unmatched. The CDR3 loop is CASSYFSGRASNEQYF. The CDR3 DNA reads as TGTGCCAGCAGTTACTTCTCCGGGAGGGCCTCAAACGAGCAGTACTTC.

This sequence joins TRBV6-1 and TRBJ2-4; 9 bases align to TRBD2. With V trimmed by 4 bases and J by 13 bases, 11 bases remained unmatched. Germline V gene data show CDR1 as MNHNS and CDR2 as SASEGT. The CDR3 runs to 14 residues. Here the CDR3 DNA reads TGTGCCAGCAGTGGGACTAGCGCCTGGGGGAAGCAGTACTTC. Its protein product is CASSGTSAWGKQYF.

With respect to this clonotype: The conserved phenylalanine or tryptophan is not found at the CDR3 terminus, so this likely reflects a read error. The chain combines TRBV6-5 with TRBJ1-5, with D maybe TRBD1 (5 bases). Germline-derived CDR1 and CDR2 are MNHEY and SVGAGI. The germline V and J ends were trimmed by 5 bases and 0 bases, with 11 bases remaining between them. The CDR3 runs 15 residues. The CDR3 loop is CASSTRQSSNQPQHL. The CDR3 DNA is TGTGCCAGCAGTACCCGACAGAGTAGCAATCAGCCCCAGCATCTT.

The CDR3 region has the DNA TGTGCCACCTGCCGGGACAGGGAAACCTACGAGCAGTACTTC. This encodes CATCRDRETYEQYF. The chain joins TRBV10-3 to TRBJ2-7, with 9 bases fitting TRBD1. CDR1 ENHRY and CDR2 SYGVKD come from the germline V gene. This CDR3 comprises 14 residues. V was pared by 10 bases and J by 2 bases, with 9 bases of the junction left unmatched.

The chain uses TRBV7-2 and TRBJ2-1; D might be TRBD2 (7 bases). The CDR3 totals 17 residues. The V end was cut by 2 bases, the J end by 4 bases, with 18 bases between. Germline V lookup: CDR1 SGHTA, CDR2 FQGNSA. The CDR3 nucleotides read TGTGCCAGCAGCTTATGGGCTGCGGGGGCCAGATACAATGAGCAGTTCTTC. Translation: CASSLWAAGARYNEQFF.

This clonotype was detected only a few times. This rearrangement joins TRBV6-5 to TRBJ1-2; D call uncertain. The CDR3 contains 14 residues. Between the trimmed V and J ends, which lost 0 bases and 8 bases, there was a span of 13 bases. In germline, CDR1 is MNHEY, CDR2 SVGAGI. CDR3 nucleotides: TGTGCCAGCAGTTACTCGAGGGCCCTTAGCGGCTACACCTTC. Translating gives CASSYSRALSGYTF.

This clonotype came up once. J is TRBJ2-7 and V is TRBV20-1; 10 positions agree with TRBD2. Trimming took 3 bases from V and 7 from J; bases not matched to a gene: 12. CDR3 length equals 15 residues. The germline gives CDR1 DFQATT, CDR2 SNEGSKA (reference sequence). The CDR3 region has the DNA TGCAGTGCTAGGGGGGCGGGGACTAGCGTGTGGGAGCAGTACTTC. Its translation: CSARGAGTSVWEQYF.

This clonotype came up many times. The chain uses TRBV27 and TRBJ1-5; perhaps TRBD1 as D (5 bases). Looked up from germline, CDR1 is MNHEY and CDR2 is SMNVEV (reference sequence). The CDR3 has 13 residues. V dropped 6 bases and J dropped 3 bases, with 9 bases sitting between them. The CDR3 spells CASSGGNNQPQHF. The CDR3 DNA reads TGTGCCAGCAGCGGGGGAAACAATCAGCCCCAGCATTTT.

This chain connects TRBV4-1 to TRBJ2-5, with D tentatively TRBD2 (7 bases). The CDR3 is 17 residues long. Germline V gene sequence: CDR1 MGHRA, CDR2 YSYEKL. Trimming shortened V by 4 bases and J by 2 bases, and 20 bases separated the two germline ends. CDR3 sequence (DNA): TGCGCCAGCAGCCCCCTGGAGGGGGGGGAAAATCAAGAGACCCAGTACTTC. This sequence encodes CASSPLEGGENQETQYF.